The TCR beta chain under discussion was sequenced for a study of ipilimumab plus nivolumab after autologous stem cell transplantation. Study background: Typical patient got roughly 5 ipilimumab doses and seven to nine nivolumab doses (median). Both relapsed and primary refractory DLBCL were included.

Sequenced by immunoSEQ multiplex PCR; TCRdb stores in-frame clones only, minus some. This table has 10,000 or so clones, about 70% appearing once. Germline CDR1 MNHEY, CDR2 SVGAGI. With 0 bases removed from V and 4 bases from J, the gap between germline ends came to 10 bases. This CDR3 spans 16 amino acids. This TCR derives from a male donor with diffuse large B-cell lymphoma. This sample comprised PBMCs, obtained in a trial of ipilimumab plus nivolumab as post-transplant consolidation. The chain employs TRBV6-5 and TRBJ2-6, with D perhaps TRBD1 or TRBD2 (5 bases each). Written as DNA, the CDR3 is TGTGCCAGCAGTTACTCGTTGAGGGGAGGGGCCAACGTCCTGACTTTC. Amino acids: CASSYSLRGGANVLTF.